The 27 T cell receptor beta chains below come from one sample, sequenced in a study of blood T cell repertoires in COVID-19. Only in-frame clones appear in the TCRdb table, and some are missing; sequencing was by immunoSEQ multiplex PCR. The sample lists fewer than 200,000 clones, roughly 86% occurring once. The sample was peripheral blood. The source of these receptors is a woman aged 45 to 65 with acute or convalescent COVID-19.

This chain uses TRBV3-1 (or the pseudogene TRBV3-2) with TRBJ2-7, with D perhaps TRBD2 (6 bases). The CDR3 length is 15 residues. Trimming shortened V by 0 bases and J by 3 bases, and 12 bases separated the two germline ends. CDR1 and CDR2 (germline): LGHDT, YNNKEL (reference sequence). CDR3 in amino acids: CASSQDASVDYEQYF. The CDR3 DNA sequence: TGTGCCAGCAGCCAAGACGCTAGCGTTGACTACGAGCAGTACTTC.

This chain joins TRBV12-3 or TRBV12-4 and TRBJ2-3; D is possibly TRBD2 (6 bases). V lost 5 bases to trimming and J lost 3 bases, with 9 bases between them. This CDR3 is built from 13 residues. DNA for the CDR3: TGTGCCAGCAGTCGGACTATGACAGATACGCAGTATTTT. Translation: CASSRTMTDTQYF.

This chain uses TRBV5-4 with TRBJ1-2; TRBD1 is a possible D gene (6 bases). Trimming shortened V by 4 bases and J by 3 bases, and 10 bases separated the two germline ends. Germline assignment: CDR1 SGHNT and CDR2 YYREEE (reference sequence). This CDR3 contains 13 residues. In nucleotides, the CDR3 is TGTGCCAGCAGCCGGGACAAGTACTATGGCTACACCTTC. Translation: CASSRDKYYGYTF.

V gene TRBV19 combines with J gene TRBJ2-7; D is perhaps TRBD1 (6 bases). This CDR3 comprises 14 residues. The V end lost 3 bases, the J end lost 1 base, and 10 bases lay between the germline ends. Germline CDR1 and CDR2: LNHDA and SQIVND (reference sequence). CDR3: CASSMGHGSYEQYF. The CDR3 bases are TGTGCCAGTAGTATGGGACACGGATCCTACGAGCAGTACTTC.

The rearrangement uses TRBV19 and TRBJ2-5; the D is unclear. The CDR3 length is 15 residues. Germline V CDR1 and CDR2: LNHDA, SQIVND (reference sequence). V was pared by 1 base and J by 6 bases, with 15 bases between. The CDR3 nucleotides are TGTGCCAGTAGTATAGGACCCTTGAGGTCCAAGACCCAGTACTTC. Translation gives CASSIGPLRSKTQYF.

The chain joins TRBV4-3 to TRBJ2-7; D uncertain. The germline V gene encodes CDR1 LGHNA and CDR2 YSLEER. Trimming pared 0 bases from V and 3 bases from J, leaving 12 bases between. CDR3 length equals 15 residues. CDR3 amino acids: CASSQEEDPFYEQYF. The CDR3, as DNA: TGCGCCAGCAGCCAAGAAGAGGATCCGTTCTACGAGCAGTACTTC.

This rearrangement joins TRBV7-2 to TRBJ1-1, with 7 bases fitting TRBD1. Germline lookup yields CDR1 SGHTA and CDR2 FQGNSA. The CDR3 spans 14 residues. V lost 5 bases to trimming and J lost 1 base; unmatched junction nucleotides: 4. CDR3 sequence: CASSTGARNTEAFF. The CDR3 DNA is TGTGCCAGCAGCACAGGGGCAAGGAACACTGAAGCTTTCTTT.

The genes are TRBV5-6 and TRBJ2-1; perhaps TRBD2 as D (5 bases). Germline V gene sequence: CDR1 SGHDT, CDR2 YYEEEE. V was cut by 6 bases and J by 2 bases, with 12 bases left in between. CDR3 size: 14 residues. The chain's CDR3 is CASIGSPTYNEQFF. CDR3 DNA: TGTGCCAGCATTGGGAGCCCCACCTACAATGAGCAGTTCTTC.

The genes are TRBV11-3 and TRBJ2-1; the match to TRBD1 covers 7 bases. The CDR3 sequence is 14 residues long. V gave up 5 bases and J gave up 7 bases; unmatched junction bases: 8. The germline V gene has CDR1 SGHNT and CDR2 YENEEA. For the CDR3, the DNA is TGTGCCAGCAGCCCCGGGACAGCCTCTAATGAGCAGTTCTTC. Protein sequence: CASSPGTASNEQFF.

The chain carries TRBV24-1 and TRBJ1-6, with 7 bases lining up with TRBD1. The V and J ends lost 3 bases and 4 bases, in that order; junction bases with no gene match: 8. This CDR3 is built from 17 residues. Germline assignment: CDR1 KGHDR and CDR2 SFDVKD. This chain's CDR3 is CATSDLTGKDYNSPLHF. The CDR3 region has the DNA TGTGCCACCAGTGATCTGACAGGGAAGGATTATAATTCACCCCTCCACTTT.

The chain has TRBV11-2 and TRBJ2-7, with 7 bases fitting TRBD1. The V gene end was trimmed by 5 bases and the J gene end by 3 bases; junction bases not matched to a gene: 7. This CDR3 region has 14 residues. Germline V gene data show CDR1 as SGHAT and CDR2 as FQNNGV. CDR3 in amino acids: CASSTGTALYEQYF. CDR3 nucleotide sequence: TGTGCCAGCAGCACCGGGACAGCCCTCTACGAGCAGTACTTC. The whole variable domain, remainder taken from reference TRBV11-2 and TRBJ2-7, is EAGVAQSPRYKIIEKRQSVAFWCNPISGHATLYWYQQILGQGPKLLIQFQNNGVVDDSQLPKDRFSAERLKGVDSTLKIQPAKLEDSAVYLCASSTGTALYEQYFGPGTRLTVT.

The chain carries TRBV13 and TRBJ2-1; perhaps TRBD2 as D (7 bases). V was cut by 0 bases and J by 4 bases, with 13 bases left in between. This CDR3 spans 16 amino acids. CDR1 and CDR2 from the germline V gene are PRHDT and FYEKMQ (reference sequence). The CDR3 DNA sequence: TGTGCCAGCAGCTTAGGCGGGGGGCTAGGTTACAATGAGCAGTTCTTC. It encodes CASSLGGGLGYNEQFF. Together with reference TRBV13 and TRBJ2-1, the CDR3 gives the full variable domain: AAGVIQSPRHLIKEKRETATLKCYPIPRHDTVYWYQQGPGQDPQFLISFYEKMQSDKGSIPDRFSAQQFSDYHSELNMSSLELGDSALYFCASSLGGGLGYNEQFFGPGTRLTVL.

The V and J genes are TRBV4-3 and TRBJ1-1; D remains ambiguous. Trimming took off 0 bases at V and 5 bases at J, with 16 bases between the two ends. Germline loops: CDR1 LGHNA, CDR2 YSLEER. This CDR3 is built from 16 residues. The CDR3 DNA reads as TGCGCCAGCAGCCAAGAGGGGAGCCGTTTAGGGACTGAAGCTTTCTTT. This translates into CASSQEGSRLGTEAFF.

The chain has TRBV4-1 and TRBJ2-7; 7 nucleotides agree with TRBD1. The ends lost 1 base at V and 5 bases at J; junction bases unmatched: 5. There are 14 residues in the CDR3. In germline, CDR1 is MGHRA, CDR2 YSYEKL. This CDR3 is CASSQGGGVHEQYF. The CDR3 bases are TGCGCCAGCAGCCAAGGAGGGGGCGTCCACGAGCAGTACTTC.

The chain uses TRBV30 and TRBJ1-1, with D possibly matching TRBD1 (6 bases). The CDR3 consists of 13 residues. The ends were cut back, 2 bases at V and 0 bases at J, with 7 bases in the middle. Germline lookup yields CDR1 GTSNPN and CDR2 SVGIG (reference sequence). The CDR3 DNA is TGTGCCTGGAGTCAGGGGCTGAACACTGAAGCTTTCTTT. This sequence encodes CAWSQGLNTEAFF.

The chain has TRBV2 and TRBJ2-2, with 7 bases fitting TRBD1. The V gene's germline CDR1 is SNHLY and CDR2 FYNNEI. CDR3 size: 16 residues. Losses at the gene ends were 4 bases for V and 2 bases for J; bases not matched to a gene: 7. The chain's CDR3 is CASSGVWDSNTGELFF. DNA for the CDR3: TGTGCCAGCAGTGGAGTTTGGGACAGCAACACCGGGGAGCTGTTTTTT.

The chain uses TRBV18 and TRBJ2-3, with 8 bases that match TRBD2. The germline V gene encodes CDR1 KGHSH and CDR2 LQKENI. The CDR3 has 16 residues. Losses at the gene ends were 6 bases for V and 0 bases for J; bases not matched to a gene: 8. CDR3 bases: TGTGCCAGCTCCGTCATAGCGGGACAAAGCACAGATACGCAGTATTTT. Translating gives CASSVIAGQSTDTQYF.

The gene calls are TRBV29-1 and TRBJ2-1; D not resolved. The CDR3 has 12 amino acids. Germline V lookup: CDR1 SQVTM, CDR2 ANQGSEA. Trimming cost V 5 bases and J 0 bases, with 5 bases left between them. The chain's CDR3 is CSVHGSYNEQFF. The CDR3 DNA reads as TGCAGCGTTCACGGCTCCTACAATGAGCAGTTCTTC.

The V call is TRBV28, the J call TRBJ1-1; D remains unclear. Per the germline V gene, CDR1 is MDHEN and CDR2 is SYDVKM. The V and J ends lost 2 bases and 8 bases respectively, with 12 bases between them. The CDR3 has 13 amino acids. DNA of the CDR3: TGTGCCAGCAGTTTAACTGTGGGCTTCGAAGCTTTCTTT. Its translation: CASSLTVGFEAFF.

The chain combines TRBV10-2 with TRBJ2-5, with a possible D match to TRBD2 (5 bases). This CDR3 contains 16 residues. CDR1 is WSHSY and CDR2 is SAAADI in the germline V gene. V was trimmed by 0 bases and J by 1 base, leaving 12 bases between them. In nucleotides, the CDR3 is TGCGCCAGCAGTGAGTCGGCAGCGGACCCCCAAGAGACCCAGTACTTC. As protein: CASSESAADPQETQYF.

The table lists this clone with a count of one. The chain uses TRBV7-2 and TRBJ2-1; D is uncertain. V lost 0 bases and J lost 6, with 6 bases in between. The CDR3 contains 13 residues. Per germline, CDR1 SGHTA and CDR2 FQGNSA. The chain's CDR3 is CASSLAQANEQFF. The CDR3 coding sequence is TGTGCCAGCAGCTTAGCGCAGGCCAATGAGCAGTTCTTC.

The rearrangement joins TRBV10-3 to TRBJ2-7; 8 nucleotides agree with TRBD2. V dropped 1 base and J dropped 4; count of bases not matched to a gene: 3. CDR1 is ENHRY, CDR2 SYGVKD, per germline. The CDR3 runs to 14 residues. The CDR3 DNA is TGTGCCATCAGTGAGTATCGGGAGGGGTACGAGCAGTACTTC. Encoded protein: CAISEYREGYEQYF.

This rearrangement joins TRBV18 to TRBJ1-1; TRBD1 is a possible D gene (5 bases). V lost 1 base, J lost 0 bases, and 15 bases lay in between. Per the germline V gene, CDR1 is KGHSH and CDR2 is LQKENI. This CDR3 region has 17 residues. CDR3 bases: TGTGCCAGCTCACCACTTCTCGACAGTGTCCTGAACACTGAAGCTTTCTTT. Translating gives CASSPLLDSVLNTEAFF.

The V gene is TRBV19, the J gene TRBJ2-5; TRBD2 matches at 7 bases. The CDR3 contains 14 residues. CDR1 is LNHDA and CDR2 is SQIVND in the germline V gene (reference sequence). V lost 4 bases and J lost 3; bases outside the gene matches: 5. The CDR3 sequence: CASSTLGGEETQYF. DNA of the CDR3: TGTGCCAGTAGTACACTGGGGGGGGAAGAGACCCAGTACTTC.

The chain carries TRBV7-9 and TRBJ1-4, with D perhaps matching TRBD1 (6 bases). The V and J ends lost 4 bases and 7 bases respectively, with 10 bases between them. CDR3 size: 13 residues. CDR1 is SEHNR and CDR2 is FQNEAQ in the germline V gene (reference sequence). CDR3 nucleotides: TGTGCCAGCAGCTCATCAGGGGTTGAAAAACTGTTTTTT. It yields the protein CASSSSGVEKLFF.

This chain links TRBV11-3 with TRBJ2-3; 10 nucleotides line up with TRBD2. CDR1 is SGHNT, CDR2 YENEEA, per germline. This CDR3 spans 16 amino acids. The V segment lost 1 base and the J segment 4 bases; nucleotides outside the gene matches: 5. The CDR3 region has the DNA TGTGCCAGCAGCTTAGCTCTAGCGGGGGTGGCAGATACGCAGTATTTT. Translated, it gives CASSLALAGVADTQYF.

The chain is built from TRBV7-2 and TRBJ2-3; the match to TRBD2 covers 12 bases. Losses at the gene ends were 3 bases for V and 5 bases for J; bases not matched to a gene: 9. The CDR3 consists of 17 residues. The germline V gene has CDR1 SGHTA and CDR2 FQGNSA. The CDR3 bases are TGTGCCAGCAGCTTCGTCCTAGCGGGGGGGCCAGGAGATACGCAGTATTTT. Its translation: CASSFVLAGGPGDTQYF. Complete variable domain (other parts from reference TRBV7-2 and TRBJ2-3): GAGVSQSPSNKVTEKGKDVELRCDPISGHTALYWYRQSLGQGLEFLIYFQGNSAPDKSGLPSDRFSAERTGGSVSTLTIQRTQQEDSAVYLCASSFVLAGGPGDTQYFGPGTRLTVL.